This T cell receptor beta chain was sequenced during a study of cytomegalovirus exposure and HLA in healthy donors. General study results and limits: An observed cluster of highly shared sequence variants was recorded as a likely sequencing artifact. When the data were analyzed later, several of the most significant clusters appeared to be linked to common viral pathogens. A later analysis reportedly found that, within productive TCRs, an Asian-associated ancestry cluster had fewer N-insertions than the mean observed across the roughly 610 donors.

At collection, donors were nominally healthy, but unrecorded immune exposures were probable. V gave up 5 bases and J gave up 5 bases, with 15 bases separating them. The CDR3 sequence is 14 residues long. The germline gives CDR1 LNHDA, CDR2 SQIVND (reference sequence). The PCR used 60 Vbeta and 13 Jbeta primers. Repertoires were generated with immunoSEQ multiplex PCR, while TCRdb's copy carries only in-frame clones and drops some. The top ten clones hold roughly 0.7% of a sample with 170,000 or so clones, 75% to 85% of them seen once. Details on this clone: Its target is unknown.

The sequence came from a boy younger than 18 in good health and CMV-seronegative. Sequencing was done on a sample of PBMCs. V usage is TRBV19 and J usage is TRBJ1-2; D possibly corresponds to TRBD1 (6 bases). This CDR3 is CASSWGGGGYGYTF. CDR3 DNA sequence: TGTGCCAGTAGTTGGGGGGGCGGAGGTTATGGCTACACCTTC.